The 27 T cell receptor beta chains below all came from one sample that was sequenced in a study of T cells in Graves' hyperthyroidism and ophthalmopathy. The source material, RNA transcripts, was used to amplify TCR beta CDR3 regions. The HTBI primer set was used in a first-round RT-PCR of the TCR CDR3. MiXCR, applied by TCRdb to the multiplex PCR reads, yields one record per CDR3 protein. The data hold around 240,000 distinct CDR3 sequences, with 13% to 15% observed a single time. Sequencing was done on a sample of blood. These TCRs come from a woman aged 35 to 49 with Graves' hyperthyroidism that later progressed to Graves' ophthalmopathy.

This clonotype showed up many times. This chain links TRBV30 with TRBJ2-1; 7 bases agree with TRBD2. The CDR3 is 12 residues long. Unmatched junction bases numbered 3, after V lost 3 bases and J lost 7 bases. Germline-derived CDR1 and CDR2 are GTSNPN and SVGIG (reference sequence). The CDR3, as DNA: TGTGCCTGGAGAAGGACTAGAAATGAGCAGTTCTTC. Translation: CAWRRTRNEQFF.

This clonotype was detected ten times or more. Written as DNA, the CDR3 is TGTGCCATCTCCCGGGGGGCTCCCAGCTCCTACAATGAGCAGTTCTTC. Protein product: CAISRGAPSSYNEQFF. The chain is built from TRBV10-3 and TRBJ2-1; possible D gene TRBD2, 7 bases. The CDR3 sequence is 16 residues long. CDR1 and CDR2 from the germline V gene are ENHRY and SYGVKD. The germline V and J ends were trimmed by 8 bases and 0 bases, with 17 bases remaining between them.

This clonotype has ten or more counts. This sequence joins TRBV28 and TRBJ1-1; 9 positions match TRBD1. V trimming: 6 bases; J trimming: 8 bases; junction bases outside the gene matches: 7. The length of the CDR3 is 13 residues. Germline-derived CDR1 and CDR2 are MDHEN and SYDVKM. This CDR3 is CASSLGQGKEAFF. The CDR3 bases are TGTGCCAGCAGCCTTGGACAGGGGAAAGAAGCTTTCTTT.

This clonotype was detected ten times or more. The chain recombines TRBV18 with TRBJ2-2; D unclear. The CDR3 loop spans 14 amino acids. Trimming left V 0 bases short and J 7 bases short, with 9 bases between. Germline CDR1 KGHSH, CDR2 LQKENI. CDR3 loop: CASSPPDRVGELFF. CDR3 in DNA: TGTGCCAGCTCACCACCGGACCGGGTCGGGGAGCTGTTTTTT.

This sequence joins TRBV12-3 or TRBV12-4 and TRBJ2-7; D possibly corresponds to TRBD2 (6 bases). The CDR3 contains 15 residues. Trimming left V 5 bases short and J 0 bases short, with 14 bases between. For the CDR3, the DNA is TGTGCCAGCAGTCTGATAGCGGTTAGCTCCTACGAGCAGTACTTC. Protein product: CASSLIAVSSYEQYF.

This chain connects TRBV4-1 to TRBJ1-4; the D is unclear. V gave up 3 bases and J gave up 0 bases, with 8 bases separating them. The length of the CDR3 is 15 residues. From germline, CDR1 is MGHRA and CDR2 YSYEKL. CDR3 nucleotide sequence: TGCGCCAGCAGCCAGGACGGAGCAACTAATGAAAAACTGTTTTTT. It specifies CASSQDGATNEKLFF.

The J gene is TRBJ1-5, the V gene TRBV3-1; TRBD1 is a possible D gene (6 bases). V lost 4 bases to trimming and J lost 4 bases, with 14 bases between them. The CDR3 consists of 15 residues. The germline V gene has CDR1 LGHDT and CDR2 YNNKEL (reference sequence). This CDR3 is CASSLQGGKNQPQHF. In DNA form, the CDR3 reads TGTGCCAGCAGCCTACAGGGCGGGAAGAATCAGCCCCAGCATTTT.

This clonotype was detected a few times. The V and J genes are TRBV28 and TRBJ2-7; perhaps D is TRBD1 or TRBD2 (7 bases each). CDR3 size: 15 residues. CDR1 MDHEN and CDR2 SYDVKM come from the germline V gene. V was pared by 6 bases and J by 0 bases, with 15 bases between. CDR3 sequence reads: CASSSPRGGSYEQYF. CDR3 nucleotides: TGTGCCAGCAGCTCCCCCAGGGGGGGCTCCTACGAGCAGTACTTC.

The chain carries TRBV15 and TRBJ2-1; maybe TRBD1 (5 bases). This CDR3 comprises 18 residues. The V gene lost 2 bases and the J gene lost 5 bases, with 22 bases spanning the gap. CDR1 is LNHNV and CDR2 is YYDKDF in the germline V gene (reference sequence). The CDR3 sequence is CATSRPRGWGAKNNEQFF. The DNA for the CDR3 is TGTGCCACCAGCAGACCCCGAGGCTGGGGCGCTAAGAACAATGAGCAGTTCTTC.

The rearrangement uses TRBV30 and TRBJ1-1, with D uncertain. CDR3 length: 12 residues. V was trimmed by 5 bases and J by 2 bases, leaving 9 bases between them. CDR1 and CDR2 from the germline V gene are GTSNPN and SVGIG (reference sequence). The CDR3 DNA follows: TGTGCCTGGGGAAGAGTAAACACTGAAGCTTTCTTT. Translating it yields CAWGRVNTEAFF.

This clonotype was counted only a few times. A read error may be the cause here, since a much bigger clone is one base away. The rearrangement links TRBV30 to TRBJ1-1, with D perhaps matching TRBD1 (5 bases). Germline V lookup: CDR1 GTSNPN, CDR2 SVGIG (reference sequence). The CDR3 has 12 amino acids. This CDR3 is CAWSAGSTEASF. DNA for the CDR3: TGTGCCTGGAGTGCAGGGAGCACTGAAGCTTCCTTT.

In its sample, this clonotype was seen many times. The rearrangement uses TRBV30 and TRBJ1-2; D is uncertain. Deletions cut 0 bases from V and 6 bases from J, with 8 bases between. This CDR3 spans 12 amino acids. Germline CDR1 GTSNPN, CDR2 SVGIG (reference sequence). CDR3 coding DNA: TGTGCCTGGAGTGTAACGATGGATGGCTACACCTTC. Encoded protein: CAWSVTMDGYTF.

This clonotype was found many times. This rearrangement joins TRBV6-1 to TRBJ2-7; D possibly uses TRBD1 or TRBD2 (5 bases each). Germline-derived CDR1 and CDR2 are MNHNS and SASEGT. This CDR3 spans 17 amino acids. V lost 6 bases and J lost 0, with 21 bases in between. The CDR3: CASSPRGGQGVSYEQYF. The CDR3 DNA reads TGTGCCAGCAGCCCGCGAGGCGGGCAGGGTGTCTCCTACGAGCAGTACTTC.

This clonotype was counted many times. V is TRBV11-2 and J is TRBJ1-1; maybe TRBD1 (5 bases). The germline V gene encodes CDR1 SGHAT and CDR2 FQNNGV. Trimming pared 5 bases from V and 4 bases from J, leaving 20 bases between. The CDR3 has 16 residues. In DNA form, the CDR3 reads TGTGCCAGCAGCCGAGTTCGGCGGGGGATGGGCACTGAAGCTTTCTTT. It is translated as CASSRVRRGMGTEAFF.

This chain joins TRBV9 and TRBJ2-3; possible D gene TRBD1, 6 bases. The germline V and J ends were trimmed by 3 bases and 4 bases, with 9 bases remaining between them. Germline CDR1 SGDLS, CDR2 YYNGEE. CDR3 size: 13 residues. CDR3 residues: CASSERGSDTQYF. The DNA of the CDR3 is TGTGCCAGCAGCGAGAGGGGGTCAGATACGCAGTATTTT. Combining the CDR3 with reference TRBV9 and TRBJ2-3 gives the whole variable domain DSGVTQTPKHLITATGQRVTLRCSPRSGDLSVYWYQQSLDQGLQFLIQYYNGEERAKGNILERFSAQQFPDLHSELNLSSLELGDSALYFCASSERGSDTQYFGPGTRLTVL.

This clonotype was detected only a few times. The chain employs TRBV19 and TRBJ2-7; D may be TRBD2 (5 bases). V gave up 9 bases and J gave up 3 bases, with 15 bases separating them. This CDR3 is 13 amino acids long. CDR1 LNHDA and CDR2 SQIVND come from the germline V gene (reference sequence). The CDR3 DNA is TGTGCCAGCGCACCTGGACTGGACTACGAGCAGTACTTC. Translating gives CASAPGLDYEQYF.

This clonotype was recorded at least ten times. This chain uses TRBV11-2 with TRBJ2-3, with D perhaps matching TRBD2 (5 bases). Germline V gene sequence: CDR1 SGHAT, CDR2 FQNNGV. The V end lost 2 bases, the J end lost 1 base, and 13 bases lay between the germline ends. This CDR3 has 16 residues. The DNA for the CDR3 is TGTGCCAGCAGCTTACCTCCGGGGATACGCACAGATACGCAGTATTTT. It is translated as CASSLPPGIRTDTQYF.

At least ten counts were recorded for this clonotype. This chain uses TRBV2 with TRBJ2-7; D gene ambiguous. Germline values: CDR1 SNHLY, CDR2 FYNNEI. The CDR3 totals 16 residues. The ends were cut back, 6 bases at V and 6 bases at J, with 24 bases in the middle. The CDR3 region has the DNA TGTGCCAGCAGAGATACGACCACTCCTAAACTACGCGAGCAGTACTTC. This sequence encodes CASRDTTTPKLREQYF. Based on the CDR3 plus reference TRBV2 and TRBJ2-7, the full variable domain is EPEVTQTPSHQVTQMGQEVILRCVPISNHLYFYWYRQILGQKVEFLVSFYNNEISEKSEIFDDQFSVERPDGSNFTLKIRSTKLEDSAMYFCASRDTTTPKLREQYFGPGTRLTVT.

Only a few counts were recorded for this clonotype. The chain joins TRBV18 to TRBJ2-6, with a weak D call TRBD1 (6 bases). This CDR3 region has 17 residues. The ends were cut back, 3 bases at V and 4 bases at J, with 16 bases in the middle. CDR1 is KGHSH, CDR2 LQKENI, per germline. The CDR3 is CASSPRPSGAGANVLTF. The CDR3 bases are TGTGCCAGCTCACCCCGTCCATCAGGGGCCGGGGCCAACGTCCTGACTTTC.

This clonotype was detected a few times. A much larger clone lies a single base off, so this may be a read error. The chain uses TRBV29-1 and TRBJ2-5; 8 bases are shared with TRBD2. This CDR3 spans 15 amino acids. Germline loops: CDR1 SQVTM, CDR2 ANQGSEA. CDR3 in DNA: TGCGGCGTCGACGACCTAGCGGGCTACCAAGAGACCCAGTACTTC. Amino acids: CGVDDLAGYQETQYF. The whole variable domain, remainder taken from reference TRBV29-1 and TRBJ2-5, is SAVISQKPSRDICQRGTSLTIQCQVDSQVTMMFWYRQQPGQSLTLIATANQGSEATYESGFVIDKFPISRPNLTFSTLTVSNMSPEDSSIYLCGVDDLAGYQETQYFGPGTRLLVL.

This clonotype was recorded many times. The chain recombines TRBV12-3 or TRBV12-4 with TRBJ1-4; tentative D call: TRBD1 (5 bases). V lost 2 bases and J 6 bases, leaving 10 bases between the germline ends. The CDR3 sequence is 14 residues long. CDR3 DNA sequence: TGTGCCAGCAGTTTAAATGGGGCGGATGAAAAACTGTTTTTT. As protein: CASSLNGADEKLFF.

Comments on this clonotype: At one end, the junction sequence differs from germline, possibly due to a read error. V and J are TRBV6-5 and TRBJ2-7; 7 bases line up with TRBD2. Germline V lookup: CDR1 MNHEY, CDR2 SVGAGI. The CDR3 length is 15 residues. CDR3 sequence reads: CASSFSASGSHEQYF. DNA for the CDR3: TGTGCCAGCAGTTTCTCGGCTAGCGGCTCCCACGAGCAGTACTTC.

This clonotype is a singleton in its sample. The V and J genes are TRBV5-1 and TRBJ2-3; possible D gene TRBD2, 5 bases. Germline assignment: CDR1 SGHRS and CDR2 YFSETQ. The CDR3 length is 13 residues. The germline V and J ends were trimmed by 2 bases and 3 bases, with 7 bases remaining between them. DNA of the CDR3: TGCGCCAGCAGCTTTGAGGGAACAGATACGCAGTATTTT. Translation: CASSFEGTDTQYF.

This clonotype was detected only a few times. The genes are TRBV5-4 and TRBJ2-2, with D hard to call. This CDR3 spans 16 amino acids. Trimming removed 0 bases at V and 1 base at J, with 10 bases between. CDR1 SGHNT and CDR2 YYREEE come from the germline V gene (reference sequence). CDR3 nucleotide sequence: TGTGCCAGCAGCTTGGGAAGGATGGAGAACACCGGGGAGCTGTTTTTT. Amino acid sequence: CASSLGRMENTGELFF.

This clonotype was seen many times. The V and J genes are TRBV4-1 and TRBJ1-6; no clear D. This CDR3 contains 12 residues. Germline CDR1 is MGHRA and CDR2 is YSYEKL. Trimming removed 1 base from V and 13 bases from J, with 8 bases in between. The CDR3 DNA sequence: TGCGCCAGCAGCCAAGGGGTTTGGCCCCTCCACTTT. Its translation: CASSQGVWPLHF.

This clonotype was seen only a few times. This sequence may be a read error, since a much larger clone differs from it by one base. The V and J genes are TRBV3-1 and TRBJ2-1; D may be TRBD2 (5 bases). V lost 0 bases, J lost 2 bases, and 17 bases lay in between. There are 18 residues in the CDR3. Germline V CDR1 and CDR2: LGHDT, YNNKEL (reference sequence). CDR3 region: CASSQDPRDYSPYNEQFF. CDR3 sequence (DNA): TGTGCCAGCAGCCAAGATCCCCGGGATTATAGCCCCTACAATGAGCAGTTCTTC.

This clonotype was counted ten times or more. The CDR3, as DNA: TGTGCCAGCAGCTTAGCACAGAACACTGAAGCTTTCTTT. Amino acids: CASSLAQNTEAFF. V gene TRBV7-3 combines with J gene TRBJ1-1; no reliable D call. Germline-derived CDR1 and CDR2 are SGHTA and FQGTGA. Trimming left V 2 bases short and J 1 base short, with 5 bases between. CDR3 length: 13 amino acids.